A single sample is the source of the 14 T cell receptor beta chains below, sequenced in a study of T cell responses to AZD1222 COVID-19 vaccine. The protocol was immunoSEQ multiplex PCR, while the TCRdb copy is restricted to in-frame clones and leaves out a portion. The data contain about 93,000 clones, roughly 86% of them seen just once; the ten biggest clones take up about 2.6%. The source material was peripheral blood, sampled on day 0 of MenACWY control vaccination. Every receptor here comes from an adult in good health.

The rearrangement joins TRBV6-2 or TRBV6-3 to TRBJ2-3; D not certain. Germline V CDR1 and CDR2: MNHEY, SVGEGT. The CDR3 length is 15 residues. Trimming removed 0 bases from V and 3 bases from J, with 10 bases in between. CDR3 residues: CASSYSTRATDTQYF. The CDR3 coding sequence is TGTGCCAGCAGTTACTCCACAAGAGCGACAGATACGCAGTATTTT.

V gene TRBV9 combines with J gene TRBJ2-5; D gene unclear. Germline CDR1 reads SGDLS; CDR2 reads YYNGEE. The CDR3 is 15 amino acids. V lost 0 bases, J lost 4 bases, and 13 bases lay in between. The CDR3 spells CASSVEGLIPETQYF. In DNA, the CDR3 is TGTGCCAGCAGCGTAGAAGGTCTGATCCCAGAGACCCAGTACTTC.

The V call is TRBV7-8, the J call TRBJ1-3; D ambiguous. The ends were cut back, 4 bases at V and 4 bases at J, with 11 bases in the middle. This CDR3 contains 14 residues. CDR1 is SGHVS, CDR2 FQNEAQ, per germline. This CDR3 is CASSSRGSGNTIYF. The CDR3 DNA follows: TGTGCCAGCAGCTCCCGTGGGAGCGGAAACACCATATATTTT.

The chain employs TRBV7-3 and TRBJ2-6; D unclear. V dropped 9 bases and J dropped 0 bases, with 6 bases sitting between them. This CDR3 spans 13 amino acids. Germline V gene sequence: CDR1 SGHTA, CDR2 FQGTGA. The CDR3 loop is CASGASGANVLTF. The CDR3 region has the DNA TGTGCCAGTGGAGCCTCTGGGGCCAACGTCCTGACTTTC.

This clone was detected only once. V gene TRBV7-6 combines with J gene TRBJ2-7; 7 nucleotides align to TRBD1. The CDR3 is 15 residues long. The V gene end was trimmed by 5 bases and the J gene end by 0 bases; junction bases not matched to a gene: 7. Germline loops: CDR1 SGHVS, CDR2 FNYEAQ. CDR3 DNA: TGTGCCAGCAGCAGAGGGGGCGGACTCTCCTACGAGCAGTACTTC. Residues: CASSRGGGLSYEQYF.

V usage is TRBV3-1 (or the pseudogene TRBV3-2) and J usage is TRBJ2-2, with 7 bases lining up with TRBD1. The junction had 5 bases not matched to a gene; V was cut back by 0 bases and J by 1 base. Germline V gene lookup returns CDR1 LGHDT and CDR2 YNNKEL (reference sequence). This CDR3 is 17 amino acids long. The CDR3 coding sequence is TGTGCCAGCAGCCAAGATTACAGGACAGGGAACACCGGGGAGCTGTTTTTT. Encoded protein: CASSQDYRTGNTGELFF.

The CDR3 coding sequence is TGTGCCACCAGCAGAGATGTGCCAGAGACCCAGTACTTC. Residues: CATSRDVPETQYF. V and J are TRBV15 and TRBJ2-5, with D uncertain. CDR1 LNHNV and CDR2 YYDKDF come from the germline V gene (reference sequence). The CDR3 totals 13 residues. The V end was cut by 0 bases, the J end by 4 bases, with 6 bases between. The whole variable domain, filled in from reference TRBV15 and TRBJ2-5, reads DAMVIQNPRYQVTQFGKPVTLSCSQTLNHNVMYWYQQKSSQAPKLLFHYYDKDFNNEADTPDNFQSRRPNTSFCFLDIRSPGLGDTAMYLCATSRDVPETQYFGPGTRLLVL.

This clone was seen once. DNA of the CDR3: TGTGCCAGCAGTTATACAGGGGAAAGGGGCTACACCTTC. It translates to CASSYTGERGYTF. The genes are TRBV6-5 and TRBJ1-2; 7 nucleotides match TRBD1. The germline V gene encodes CDR1 MNHEY and CDR2 SVGAGI. The length of the CDR3 is 13 residues. The V segment lost 3 bases and the J segment 8 bases; nucleotides outside the gene matches: 6.

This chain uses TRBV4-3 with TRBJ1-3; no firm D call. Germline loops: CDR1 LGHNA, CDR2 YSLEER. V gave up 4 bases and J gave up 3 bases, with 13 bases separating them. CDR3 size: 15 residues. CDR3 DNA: TGCGCCAGCAGCCCGCAAATCACCAATGGAAACACCATATATTTT. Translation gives CASSPQITNGNTIYF.

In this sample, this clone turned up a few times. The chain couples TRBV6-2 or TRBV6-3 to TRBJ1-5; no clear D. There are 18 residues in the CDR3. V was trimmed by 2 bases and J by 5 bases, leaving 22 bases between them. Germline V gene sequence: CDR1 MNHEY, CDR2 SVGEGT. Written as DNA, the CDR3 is TGTGCCAGCAGTTACCAATGGAGGCTTTTACCGCCTTATCAGCCCCAGCATTTT. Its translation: CASSYQWRLLPPYQPQHF.

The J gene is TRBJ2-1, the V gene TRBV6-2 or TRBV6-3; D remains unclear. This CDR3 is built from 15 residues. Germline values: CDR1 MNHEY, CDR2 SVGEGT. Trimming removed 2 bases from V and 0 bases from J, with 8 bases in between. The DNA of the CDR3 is TGTGCCAGCAGTTACGCAATCGTCTCCTACAATGAGCAGTTCTTC. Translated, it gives CASSYAIVSYNEQFF.

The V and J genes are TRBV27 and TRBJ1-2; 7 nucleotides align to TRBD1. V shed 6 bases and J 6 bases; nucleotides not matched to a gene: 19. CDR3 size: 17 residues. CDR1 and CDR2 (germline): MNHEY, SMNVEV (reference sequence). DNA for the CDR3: TGTGCCAGCAGGCTGACTAATCCCGTGGCAGGGACAGATGGCTACACCTTC. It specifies CASRLTNPVAGTDGYTF.

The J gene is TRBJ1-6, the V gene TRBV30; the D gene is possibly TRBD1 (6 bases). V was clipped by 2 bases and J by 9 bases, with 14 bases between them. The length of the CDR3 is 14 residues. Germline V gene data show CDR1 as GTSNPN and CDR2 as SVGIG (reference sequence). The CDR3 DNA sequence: TGTGCCTGGAGTTTGGGGGGCGGCGGTTCACCCCTCCACTTT. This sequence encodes CAWSLGGGGSPLHF.

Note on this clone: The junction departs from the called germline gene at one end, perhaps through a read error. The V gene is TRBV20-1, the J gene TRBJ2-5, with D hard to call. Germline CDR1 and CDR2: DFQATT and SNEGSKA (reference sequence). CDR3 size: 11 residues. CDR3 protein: CSAGEDGTQYF. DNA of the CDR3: TGCAGTGCTGGAGAGGATGGGACCCAGTACTTC.